This TCR beta chain stems from a study of metastatic and nonmetastatic thyroid tumors. No treatment had been given to any patient before thyroid surgery. TCRdb reanalyzed the PCR reads with MiXCR. The sample yields some 15,000 clones, under 30% seen once. CDR3 length equals 14 residues. The germline gives CDR1 DFQATT, CDR2 SNEGSKA (reference sequence). V was clipped by 7 bases and J by 3 bases; unmatched bases: 9. The TCR was taken from a male donor with papillary thyroid cancer or a benign thyroid nodule (not recorded which). Some clones in this sample may be carry-over from other donors' samples. Sequencing was carried out using blood. The rearrangement links TRBV20-1 to TRBJ2-1; 7 bases align to TRBD2. The CDR3 protein is CSGVGAGYYNEQFF. The CDR3 DNA reads TGCAGTGGGGTCGGAGCGGGGTACTACAATGAGCAGTTCTTC.